A single sample gave rise to the 11 T cell receptor beta chains below, sequenced in a study of CD8 T cells in Susac syndrome. cDNA came from around 0.5 to 1 ug RNA primed by random hexamers. TCRdb re-called the immunoSEQ multiplex PCR reads through MiXCR, storing one row per CDR3 protein. The sample has 120,000 or so distinct CDR3 sequences, around 94% seen once. Sequencing used CD8+ T cells from PBMCs. Source of these receptors: a human donor with Susac syndrome.

This clonotype was detected once. The CDR3: CASSQDFSGAPVETQYF. Written as DNA, the CDR3 is TGCGCCAGCAGCCAAGATTTCAGCGGGGCCCCCGTGGAGACCCAGTACTTC. The chain carries TRBV4-3 and TRBJ2-5; 7 bases map to TRBD2. V gave up 0 bases and J gave up 5 bases; unmatched junction bases: 12. The CDR3 spans 17 residues. Germline V gives CDR1 LGHNA, CDR2 YSLEER.

V and J are TRBV4-1 and TRBJ2-3; D perhaps matches TRBD2 (6 bases). CDR3 size: 15 residues. In germline, CDR1 is MGHRA, CDR2 YSYEKL. V dropped 2 bases and J dropped 6 bases, with 15 bases sitting between them. CDR3 amino acids: CASSQFGRPIDTQYF. The CDR3, as DNA: TGCGCCAGCAGCCAATTCGGGAGACCCATCGATACGCAGTATTTT.

This chain links TRBV3-1 with TRBJ2-1, with a weak D call TRBD2 (6 bases). Germline V CDR1 and CDR2: LGHDT, YNNKEL (reference sequence). This CDR3 contains 15 residues. The ends were cut back, 4 bases at V and 0 bases at J, with 10 bases in the middle. CDR3 in amino acids: CASSLERASYNEQFF. In DNA, the CDR3 is TGTGCCAGCAGCCTAGAGCGGGCCTCCTACAATGAGCAGTTCTTC.

The chain recombines TRBV20-1 with TRBJ2-7, with a weak D call TRBD2 (6 bases). Germline CDR1 DFQATT, CDR2 SNEGSKA (reference sequence). V shed 6 bases and J shed 2 bases, with 17 bases lying between them. The CDR3 length is 14 residues. The CDR3 DNA is TGCAGTGCCCCGGAGGGGTCCTATCCCTACGAGCAGTACTTC. This sequence encodes CSAPEGSYPYEQYF.

This clonotype came up once. The genes are TRBV9 and TRBJ2-6, with 8 bases identical to TRBD1. Germline values: CDR1 SGDLS, CDR2 YYNGEE. CDR3 length: 18 amino acids. Unmatched junction bases numbered 8, after V lost 2 bases and J lost 1 base. CDR3: CASSVWQGALSGANVLTF. The CDR3 DNA reads TGTGCCAGCAGCGTGTGGCAGGGGGCTTTATCTGGGGCCAACGTCCTGACTTTC.

The V call is TRBV27, the J call TRBJ2-7, with D tentatively TRBD1 (6 bases). The V gene lost 5 bases and the J gene lost 2 bases, with 10 bases spanning the gap. Germline V gene data show CDR1 as MNHEY and CDR2 as SMNVEV (reference sequence). This CDR3 region has 13 residues. The CDR3 sequence: CASSPGHTYEQYF. CDR3 in DNA: TGTGCCAGCAGTCCGGGACATACCTACGAGCAGTACTTC.

This clonotype turned up a few times. The chain combines TRBV5-1 with TRBJ1-1; maybe TRBD1 (6 bases). Trimming took 4 bases from V and 2 from J, leaving 12 bases between them. The CDR3 is 14 residues long. Germline CDR1 is SGHRS and CDR2 is YFSETQ. The CDR3 sequence: CASSLTGENTEAFF. DNA of the CDR3: TGCGCCAGCAGCCTGACAGGCGAAAACACTGAAGCTTTCTTT.

This chain connects TRBV5-6 to TRBJ2-2, with D perhaps matching TRBD2 (5 bases). CDR3 length equals 13 residues. Germline V lookup: CDR1 SGHDT, CDR2 YYEEEE. Trimming removed 7 bases from V and 0 bases from J, with 7 bases in between. This CDR3 reads CASLLANTGELFF. The CDR3 coding sequence is TGTGCCAGCCTACTAGCGAACACCGGGGAGCTGTTTTTT.

This rearrangement joins TRBV18 to TRBJ1-1; a weak D match, TRBD1 (5 bases). V lost 3 bases to trimming and J lost 2 bases, with 10 bases between them. The CDR3 is 14 amino acids. Germline lookup yields CDR1 KGHSH and CDR2 LQKENI. The CDR3 bases are TGTGCCAGCTCACCTGGGACGGACAACACTGAAGCTTTCTTT. Its translation is CASSPGTDNTEAFF.

The V and J genes are TRBV20-1 and TRBJ2-1; D is unclear. Germline V gives CDR1 DFQATT, CDR2 SNEGSKA (reference sequence). Trimming stripped 0 bases from V and 2 bases from J, with 11 bases between. The CDR3 consists of 15 residues. CDR3 nucleotide sequence: TGCAGTGCTAGAGATGGTGCGGTAACCTACAATGAGCAGTTCTTC. Translation: CSARDGAVTYNEQFF.

This sequence joins TRBV30 and TRBJ1-3; D is ambiguous. CDR1 is GTSNPN, CDR2 SVGIG, per germline (reference sequence). The CDR3 sequence is 15 residues long. V lost 5 bases and J 0 bases, leaving 14 bases between the germline ends. Written as DNA, the CDR3 is TGTGCCTGGTTAAAAGGTGGTCTCTCTGGAAACACCATATATTTT. It specifies CAWLKGGLSGNTIYF. The whole variable domain, remainder taken from reference TRBV30 and TRBJ1-3, is SQTIHQWPATLVQPVGSPLSLECTVEGTSNPNLYWYRQAAGRGLQLLFYSVGIGQISSEVPQNLSASRPQDRQFILSSKKLLLSDSGFYLCAWLKGGLSGNTIYFGEGSWLTVV.